Given below is one T cell receptor beta chain in context. As originally analysed: Reference gene primer amplification gave estimated nucleated cell counts. Profiled with immunoSEQ multiplex PCR; TCRdb holds only in-frame clones, not every one. Clone size and the V and J calls come from that table; the DNA yielded D and trimming. The data show 100,000 to 150,000 clones, around 86% seen once. These data belong to a study of blood T cell repertoires in COVID-19. Looking at the study overall: The United States, Italy and Spain were the sources of the acute and convalescent COVID-19 samples. The cDNA or gDNA used as material had been derived from T cells, B-cell-depleted T cells, or PBMCs.

Looked up from germline, CDR1 is SGHTA and CDR2 is FQGNSA. The CDR3 runs 13 residues. Trimming at V came to 2 bases and at J to 5 bases, leaving 2 bases not matched to a gene. This sequence joins TRBV7-2 and TRBJ1-2, with 7 bases aligning to TRBD1. The clonotype comes from a human donor in a cohort sampled during active COVID-19. The sample comprised peripheral blood. The CDR3 sequence: CASSLTGEYGYTF. The CDR3 DNA follows: TGTGCCAGCAGCTTAACAGGGGAATATGGCTACACCTTC.